These T cell receptor beta chains were read from a single sample in a study of T cell repertoires in cytomegalovirus infection. These TCRs' antigens remain unknown. MiXCR, run by TCRdb on the reads, gives a single entry per CDR3 protein. Altogether 900,000 to 950,000 distinct CDR3 sequences are present, around 31% being singletons, with the ten largest covering around an eighth. The source material was cultured CD8+ T cells from PBMCs, sampled from culture after CMV antigen stimulation. The receptor source for this set is a human donor in good health (CMV status not recorded). Some clones in this sample may be carry-over from other donors' samples. Both conserved end residues are part of each CDR3. Fields, in order: J gene, V gene, clone size, D gene, CDR3 DNA, CDR3 protein. The D gene is left open where the match is weak. The listing skips clone size in some rows; elsewhere it reads once, few, many or a size class.

j_call: TRBJ2-7
v_call: TRBV19
clone_size: -
d_call: -
cdr3_nt: TGTGCCAGTACCCCGCAGGGGAGCTCCTACGAGCAGTACTTC
cdr3_aa: CASTPQGSSYEQYF

j_call: TRBJ2-7
v_call: TRBV27
clone_size: -
d_call: -
cdr3_nt: TGTGCCAGCAGCCCAGGGGGGGGATTCTACGAGCAGTACTTC
cdr3_aa: CASSPGGGFYEQYF

j_call: TRBJ2-2
v_call: TRBV27
clone_size: few
d_call: TRBD2
cdr3_nt: TGTGCCAGCAGTAGCTCGGGGGGGGGACCTACCGGGGAGCTGTTTTTT
cdr3_aa: CASSSSGGGPTGELFF

j_call: TRBJ2-7
v_call: TRBV7-6
clone_size: -
d_call: TRBD1
cdr3_nt: TGTGCCAGCAACTTAGTTAGGGACAGCGGCTACGAGCAGTACTTC
cdr3_aa: CASNLVRDSGYEQYF

j_call: TRBJ2-2
v_call: TRBV6-1
clone_size: few
d_call: TRBD2
cdr3_nt: TGTGCCAGCAGTGAGGTGGGGCGGGGGACCGGGGAGCTGTTTTTT
cdr3_aa: CASSEVGRGTGELFF

j_call: TRBJ2-1
v_call: TRBV13
clone_size: -
d_call: TRBD2
cdr3_nt: TGTGCCAGCAGCTGGCTGACTAGCGGGGGATACAATGAGCAGTTCTTC
cdr3_aa: CASSWLTSGGYNEQFF

j_call: TRBJ1-2
v_call: TRBV29-1
clone_size: once
d_call: -
cdr3_nt: TGCAGCGTTGTCCCCTCGGCTACTAAGGATGGGGGCTACACCTTC
cdr3_aa: CSVVPSATKDGGYTF

j_call: TRBJ2-3
v_call: TRBV5-3
clone_size: -
d_call: TRBD2
cdr3_nt: TGTGCCGGCAGCCAGGAACTAGCGGGGGGCACAGATACGCAGTATTTT
cdr3_aa: CAGSQELAGGTDTQYF

j_call: TRBJ2-1
v_call: TRBV12-3/TRBV12-4
clone_size: few
d_call: TRBD2
cdr3_nt: TGTGCCAGCAGCAGTTCTAGCGGGGGGCCCAATGAGCAGTTCTTC
cdr3_aa: CASSSSSGGPNEQFF

j_call: TRBJ2-3
v_call: TRBV7-9
clone_size: few
d_call: TRBD1
cdr3_nt: TGTGCCAGCAGCCTCTCCCGGACAGGGGGAGATACGCAGTATTTT
cdr3_aa: CASSLSRTGGDTQYF

j_call: TRBJ1-1
v_call: TRBV27
clone_size: -
d_call: -
cdr3_nt: TGTGCCAGCAGTCTCCAACAGGGTCGGACTGAAGCTTTCTTT
cdr3_aa: CASSLQQGRTEAFF

j_call: TRBJ2-3
v_call: TRBV6-5
clone_size: -
d_call: -
cdr3_nt: TGTGCCAGCAGGGGAGTAATAGCTGGCACAGATACGCAGTATTTT
cdr3_aa: CASRGVIAGTDTQYF

j_call: TRBJ1-2
v_call: TRBV12-3/TRBV12-4
clone_size: -
d_call: -
cdr3_nt: TGTGCCAGCAGCCCTGTGGGTCTTGGGAGCAACTATGGCTACACCTTC
cdr3_aa: CASSPVGLGSNYGYTF

j_call: TRBJ1-1
v_call: TRBV19
clone_size: -
d_call: -
cdr3_nt: TGTGCCAGTCACGACAGAGGAATGAACACTGAAGCTTTCTTT
cdr3_aa: CASHDRGMNTEAFF

j_call: TRBJ2-7
v_call: TRBV20-1
clone_size: -
d_call: -
cdr3_nt: TGCAGTGCTAGGCCCGGGGAAGTATACGAGCAGTACTTC
cdr3_aa: CSARPGEVYEQYF

j_call: TRBJ2-5
v_call: TRBV27
clone_size: few
d_call: TRBD1
cdr3_nt: TGTGCCAGCAGTTTAGGGACAGGGGGCCCCCCGGTCGATCCCCGAACCCCAGAGACCCAGTACTTC
cdr3_aa: CASSLGTGGPPVDPRTPETQYF

j_call: TRBJ2-1
v_call: TRBV7-3
clone_size: -
d_call: -
cdr3_nt: TGTGCCAGCAGCTTAAGGTTCAGGAGCTCCTACAATGAGCAGTTCTTC
cdr3_aa: CASSLRFRSSYNEQFF

j_call: TRBJ2-3
v_call: TRBV7-6
clone_size: -
d_call: -
cdr3_nt: TGTGCCAGCAGCACCGCGACTGTGAGCACAGATACGCAGTATTTT
cdr3_aa: CASSTATVSTDTQYF

j_call: TRBJ1-2
v_call: TRBV6-1
clone_size: -
d_call: TRBD1
cdr3_nt: TGTGCCAGCAGGATGACAGGGCCGCCTAACTATGGCTACACCTTC
cdr3_aa: CASRMTGPPNYGYTF

j_call: TRBJ2-4
v_call: TRBV5-5
clone_size: many
d_call: TRBD1
cdr3_nt: TGTGCCAGCAGCCCCCGGACAGGGGGCGGGAAAAACATTCAGTACTTC
cdr3_aa: CASSPRTGGGKNIQYF

j_call: TRBJ1-5
v_call: TRBV2
clone_size: -
d_call: -
cdr3_nt: TGTGCCAGCAGTGAGTCCATGAATCAGCCCCAGCATTTT
cdr3_aa: CASSESMNQPQHF

j_call: TRBJ2-1
v_call: TRBV20-1
clone_size: few
d_call: TRBD2
cdr3_nt: TGCAGTGCCTTAGTTAGCGGGGGGCTGAGCTCCTACAATGAGCAGTTCTTC
cdr3_aa: CSALVSGGLSSYNEQFF

j_call: TRBJ2-3
v_call: TRBV7-2
clone_size: few
d_call: TRBD2
cdr3_nt: TGTGCCAGCAGCTTAAGCGGGGGTCTGTATGGGGATACGCAGTATTTT
cdr3_aa: CASSLSGGLYGDTQYF

j_call: TRBJ2-5
v_call: TRBV7-6
clone_size: many
d_call: -
cdr3_nt: TGTGCCAGCAGGCATCTCCTGACGGCCCAAGAGACCCAGTACTTC
cdr3_aa: CASRHLLTAQETQYF

j_call: TRBJ2-2
v_call: TRBV12-3/TRBV12-4
clone_size: many
d_call: -
cdr3_nt: TGTGCCAGCAGTCCCAGGCCCATGAACACCGGGGAGCTGTTTTTT
cdr3_aa: CASSPRPMNTGELFF

j_call: TRBJ1-1
v_call: TRBV15
clone_size: few
d_call: -
cdr3_nt: TGTGCCACCAGCAGAGGAGTGGGTTGGACTGAAGCTTTTTTT
cdr3_aa: CATSRGVGWTEAFF

j_call: TRBJ2-3
v_call: TRBV27
clone_size: -
d_call: -
cdr3_nt: TGTGCCAGCAGCCCACTTTCTAGCGTACAAGATACGCAGTATTTT
cdr3_aa: CASSPLSSVQDTQYF

j_call: TRBJ2-6
v_call: TRBV6-1
clone_size: few
d_call: -
cdr3_nt: TGTGCCAGCAGTGAAGCGCTCGGATACTCTGGGGCCAACGTCCTGACTTTC
cdr3_aa: CASSEALGYSGANVLTF

j_call: TRBJ2-6
v_call: TRBV20-1
clone_size: -
d_call: -
cdr3_nt: TGCAGTGTTTTGGGGCCTGGGGCCAACGTCCTGACTTTC
cdr3_aa: CSVLGPGANVLTF

j_call: TRBJ1-5
v_call: TRBV4-1
clone_size: -
d_call: -
cdr3_nt: TGTGCCAGCAGCTTCAGACAGGGCAATCAGCCCCAGCATTTT
cdr3_aa: CASSFRQGNQPQHF

j_call: TRBJ2-1
v_call: TRBV7-9
clone_size: -
d_call: TRBD1
cdr3_nt: TGTGCCAGCAGCAAAGAGGGGGCTGGGCAGTTCTTC
cdr3_aa: CASSKEGAGQFF

j_call: TRBJ2-1
v_call: TRBV4-1
clone_size: -
d_call: TRBD2
cdr3_nt: TGCGCCAGCAGCCATCTGACGGGGGGTTTTTACAATGAGCAGTTCTTC
cdr3_aa: CASSHLTGGFYNEQFF

j_call: TRBJ2-7
v_call: TRBV6-4
clone_size: -
d_call: -
cdr3_nt: TGTGCCAGCACATTAGACCTGGGGGACCGCTACGAGCAGTACTTC
cdr3_aa: CASTLDLGDRYEQYF

j_call: TRBJ2-7
v_call: TRBV6-2/TRBV6-3
clone_size: few
d_call: -
cdr3_nt: TGTGCCAGCTGGGAAGAAACAAGTCACTACGAGCAGTACTTC
cdr3_aa: CASWEETSHYEQYF

j_call: TRBJ2-5
v_call: TRBV9
clone_size: few
d_call: -
cdr3_nt: TGTGCCAGCAGCGTAGCTCGGGGTGGGGAGACCCAGTACTTC
cdr3_aa: CASSVARGGETQYF

j_call: TRBJ2-5
v_call: TRBV7-3
clone_size: many
d_call: -
cdr3_nt: TGTGCCAGCAGCTCCCCGACAGGAAACTCCTTGGGAGAGACCCAGTACTTC
cdr3_aa: CASSSPTGNSLGETQYF

j_call: TRBJ2-1
v_call: TRBV7-6
clone_size: -
d_call: -
cdr3_nt: TGTGCCAGCAGCTTAGCCCCCAGGATGAGCTCCTACAATGAGCAGTTCTTC
cdr3_aa: CASSLAPRMSSYNEQFF

j_call: TRBJ1-6
v_call: TRBV6-1
clone_size: many
d_call: -
cdr3_nt: TGTGCCAGCAGTGACGGGGTCGGGGAGGGTAATTCACCCCTCCACTTT
cdr3_aa: CASSDGVGEGNSPLHF

j_call: TRBJ1-1
v_call: TRBV20-1
clone_size: once
d_call: -
cdr3_nt: TGCAGTGCTAGAGATATTTGGAGACCTGAGAACACTGAAGCTTTCTTT
cdr3_aa: CSARDIWRPENTEAFF

j_call: TRBJ2-7
v_call: TRBV10-3
clone_size: few
d_call: -
cdr3_nt: TGTGCCATCAGTGACCTAGGGACGGGACTCTACGAGCAGTACTTC
cdr3_aa: CAISDLGTGLYEQYF

j_call: TRBJ1-2
v_call: TRBV10-3
clone_size: -
d_call: -
cdr3_nt: TGTGCCATCGGGGCGCAGGGAGATCACACCTTC
cdr3_aa: CAIGAQGDHTF

j_call: TRBJ2-2
v_call: TRBV6-5
clone_size: -
d_call: TRBD1
cdr3_nt: TGTGCCAGCACCCGAGGGACAGTAAACACCGGGGAGCTGTTTTTT
cdr3_aa: CASTRGTVNTGELFF

j_call: TRBJ1-1
v_call: TRBV5-1
clone_size: few
d_call: TRBD1
cdr3_nt: TGCGCCAGCAGCCTTTCTACAGGGGGCTACACTGAAGCTTTCTTT
cdr3_aa: CASSLSTGGYTEAFF

j_call: TRBJ2-2
v_call: TRBV6-1
clone_size: many
d_call: -
cdr3_nt: TGTGCCAGCAGCGCAGAGTTGGTGCCGAACACCGGGGAGCTGTTTTTT
cdr3_aa: CASSAELVPNTGELFF

j_call: TRBJ1-1
v_call: TRBV2
clone_size: few
d_call: -
cdr3_nt: TGTGCCAGCAGTGAAGCGAGACTTAGGACTGAAGCTTTCTTT
cdr3_aa: CASSEARLRTEAFF

j_call: TRBJ2-4
v_call: TRBV9
clone_size: -
d_call: TRBD2
cdr3_nt: TGTGCCAGCAGCGTAGGCGGCGGGGGGGGTAAAAACATTCAGTACTTC
cdr3_aa: CASSVGGGGGKNIQYF

j_call: TRBJ2-2
v_call: TRBV19
clone_size: few
d_call: -
cdr3_nt: TGTGCCAGTAAAGAGGGCACCGGGGAGCTGTTTTTT
cdr3_aa: CASKEGTGELFF

j_call: TRBJ2-1
v_call: TRBV5-6
clone_size: -
d_call: -
cdr3_nt: TGTGCCAGCAGCTCCCCGTTTGAGGGCAATGAGCAGTTCTTC
cdr3_aa: CASSSPFEGNEQFF

j_call: TRBJ2-5
v_call: TRBV6-1
clone_size: -
d_call: TRBD2
cdr3_nt: TGTGCCAGCAGTCCCTTTACTAGCGGAGAGACCCAGTACTTC
cdr3_aa: CASSPFTSGETQYF

j_call: TRBJ1-2
v_call: TRBV12-5
clone_size: -
d_call: -
cdr3_nt: TGTGCTAGTGGTTTGGGCCCCTCGGGTGGGTATGGCTACACCTTC
cdr3_aa: CASGLGPSGGYGYTF

j_call: TRBJ2-2
v_call: TRBV29-1
clone_size: -
d_call: -
cdr3_nt: TGCAGCTGCCGGGCGGCGAACACCGGGGAGCTGTTTTTT
cdr3_aa: CSCRAANTGELFF

j_call: TRBJ1-2
v_call: TRBV6-4
clone_size: -
d_call: -
cdr3_nt: TGTGCCAGCAGTGACGGGAGGCCGGGGAAATATGGCTACACCTTC
cdr3_aa: CASSDGRPGKYGYTF

j_call: TRBJ1-4
v_call: TRBV7-6
clone_size: many
d_call: -
cdr3_nt: TGTGCCAGCAGCCGCCCGACGGCAACTAATGAAAAACTGTTTTTT
cdr3_aa: CASSRPTATNEKLFF

j_call: TRBJ2-7
v_call: TRBV9
clone_size: few
d_call: TRBD1
cdr3_nt: TGTGCCAGCAGCGTAAGGGACAGTGACCCCTACGAGCAGTACTTC
cdr3_aa: CASSVRDSDPYEQYF

j_call: TRBJ2-7
v_call: TRBV13
clone_size: -
d_call: -
cdr3_nt: TGTGCCAGCAGCTTTACAGGGTTTCTGGACGAGCAGTACTTC
cdr3_aa: CASSFTGFLDEQYF